The 21 T cell receptor beta chains below were found in one sample sequenced in a study of T cells in Graves' hyperthyroidism and ophthalmopathy (dated by TCRdb to the late 2010s). Library preparation used multiplex PCR. The instrument given in TCRdb is Illumina HiSeq 2000. The TCR beta CDR3 regions were amplified from RNA transcripts. For the first round of RT-PCR on the TCR CDR3, the HTBI primer set was used together with the Qiagen OneStep RT-PCR kit. Through fastp at Q25 and MiXCR, TCRdb rebuilt clones from the public reads, retaining in-frame beta chains. Rows with one shared CDR3 protein collapse into an entry with the most common genes and DNA. The sample table records 550,000 to 800,000 distinct CDR3 sequences; 16% of these occur just once. Clones ranked in the top ten supply approximately 8.4% of the sample. Sample: blood. The receptors originated from a man younger than 30 with Graves' hyperthyroidism.

This clonotype showed up just a few times. The rearrangement links TRBV12-5 to TRBJ2-3; 9 nucleotides agree with TRBD1. This CDR3 region has 18 residues. CDR1 LGHNT and CDR2 FRNRAP come from the germline V gene. V lost 0 bases and J lost 1; bases outside the gene matches: 8. The CDR3 reads CASGLVPTGGWGTDTQYF. In nucleotides, the CDR3 is TGTGCTAGTGGTTTGGTACCCACAGGGGGCTGGGGCACAGATACGCAGTATTTT.

Many counts were recorded for this clonotype. J is TRBJ1-2 and V is TRBV5-1; weak D call: TRBD1 (5 bases). Trimming pared 0 bases from V and 4 bases from J, leaving 13 bases between. In germline, CDR1 is SGHRS, CDR2 YFSETQ. The CDR3 is 15 residues long. The CDR3 sequence is CASSLDGGYGYGYTF. CDR3 bases: TGCGCCAGCAGCTTGGACGGGGGTTACGGCTATGGCTACACCTTC.

This clonotype has a handful of counts. V is TRBV20-1 and J is TRBJ2-7; D ambiguous. CDR1 DFQATT and CDR2 SNEGSKA come from the germline V gene (reference sequence). CDR3 length: 14 amino acids. V lost 4 bases to trimming and J lost 0 bases, with 13 bases between them. The CDR3 spells CSATSGLSSYEQYF. The CDR3 DNA reads TGCAGTGCTACCTCAGGCCTCAGCTCCTACGAGCAGTACTTC.

The table lists this clonotype with many counts. V gene TRBV29-1 combines with J gene TRBJ2-7, with 11 bases fitting TRBD2. V trimming: 4 bases; J trimming: 5 bases; junction bases outside the gene matches: 4. The length of the CDR3 is 13 residues. Germline assignment: CDR1 SQVTM and CDR2 ANQGSEA. DNA of the CDR3: TGCAGCGTTGGACTAGCGGGATATGACGAGCAGTACTTC. Protein: CSVGLAGYDEQYF.

This clonotype was detected ten times or more. CDR3 loop: CASSYYPQRSNTGELFF. The CDR3 DNA is TGTGCCAGCAGTTACTATCCCCAGCGCTCGAACACCGGGGAGCTGTTTTTT. The chain combines TRBV6-5 with TRBJ2-2; D remains ambiguous. Deletions cut 1 base from V and 0 bases from J, with 12 bases between. This CDR3 contains 17 residues. CDR1 is MNHEY, CDR2 SVGAGI, per germline.

This clonotype occurred a few times. This sequence joins TRBV19 and TRBJ2-7, with 10 positions matching TRBD2. This CDR3 is 14 amino acids long. Germline assignment: CDR1 LNHDA and CDR2 SQIVND (reference sequence). Trimming took 8 bases from V and 3 from J; bases not matched to a gene: 7. The CDR3 reads CASAPGLASYEQYF. For the CDR3, the DNA is TGTGCCAGTGCTCCGGGACTAGCGAGCTACGAGCAGTACTTC.

This clonotype was counted at least ten times. V and J are TRBV10-3 and TRBJ2-5, with a weak D call TRBD1 (6 bases). This CDR3 has 12 residues. The V end was cut by 5 bases, the J end by 3 bases, with 7 bases between. Germline V gene data show CDR1 as ENHRY and CDR2 as SYGVKD. CDR3 DNA: TGTGCCATCAGTAACAGGGAAGAGACCCAGTACTTC. Protein: CAISNREETQYF.

This clonotype was counted ten times or more. The chain couples TRBV20-1 to TRBJ2-3, with D possibly being TRBD2 (5 bases). CDR3 length equals 13 residues. Trimming took 3 bases from V and 4 from J, leaving 11 bases between them. Germline V gene sequence: CDR1 DFQATT, CDR2 SNEGSKA (reference sequence). The CDR3 bases are TGCAGTGCTAGCGAGGGTTGGGCAGATACGCAGTATTTT. Residues: CSASEGWADTQYF.

This clonotype was found many times. V and J are TRBV30 and TRBJ2-2; D not resolved. This CDR3 spans 12 amino acids. Germline CDR1 and CDR2: GTSNPN and SVGIG (reference sequence). The V gene lost 2 bases and the J gene lost 6 bases, with 7 bases spanning the gap. Written as DNA, the CDR3 is TGTGCCTGGAGTCAACCGGCCGGGGAGCTGTTTTTT. Its translation is CAWSQPAGELFF.

V and J are TRBV20-1 and TRBJ2-1; 11 positions agree with TRBD2. V trimming: 0 bases; J trimming: 6 bases; junction bases outside the gene matches: 7. Germline CDR1 reads DFQATT; CDR2 reads SNEGSKA (reference sequence). The CDR3 has 16 residues. In DNA, the CDR3 is TGCAGTGCTAGAGATAACCTAGCGGGAGGTGGCAATGAGCAGTTCTTC. Its protein is CSARDNLAGGGNEQFF.

This clonotype was detected many times. This chain joins TRBV6-1 and TRBJ2-7, with TRBD1 matching over 8 bases. V shed 5 bases and J 4 bases; nucleotides not matched to a gene: 7. The CDR3 runs 14 residues. CDR1 is MNHNS and CDR2 is SASEGT in the germline V gene. The CDR3 nucleotides are TGTGCCAGCAGTTTAAGGACAGGGACGTACGAGCAGTACTTC. Protein product: CASSLRTGTYEQYF.

This clonotype turned up a few times. This sequence joins TRBV27 and TRBJ1-1; 7 bases agree with TRBD1. The germline V gene has CDR1 MNHEY and CDR2 SMNVEV (reference sequence). This CDR3 region has 16 residues. V shed 0 bases, J shed 5 bases, and the junction held 9 bases outside the gene matches. CDR3 sequence reads: CASSLSPTGWGTEAFF. DNA for the CDR3: TGTGCCAGCAGTTTATCCCCGACAGGGTGGGGTACTGAAGCTTTCTTT.

V is TRBV29-1 and J is TRBJ2-3; TRBD2 agrees at 7 bases. The CDR3 contains 13 residues. Germline V gene lookup returns CDR1 SQVTM and CDR2 ANQGSEA. This chain's CDR3 is CSVRGRFTDTQYF. The DNA of the CDR3 is TGCAGTGTTCGCGGGAGATTCACAGATACGCAGTATTTT.

This clonotype was counted many times. This rearrangement joins TRBV15 to TRBJ2-1; 7 bases align to TRBD2. The J segment lost 10 bases and the V segment lost 0 bases, leaving 12 bases of the junction unmatched. Germline V lookup: CDR1 LNHNV, CDR2 YYDKDF (reference sequence). The CDR3 totals 16 residues. The CDR3 sequence is CATSRDGRGRAPEQFF. The CDR3 DNA reads as TGTGCCACCAGCAGAGATGGGAGGGGAAGGGCGCCAGAGCAGTTCTTC.

The CDR3 protein is CASSLDRSTGRRGYTF. CDR3 DNA: TGTGCCAGCAGCTTAGACCGGTCGACAGGAAGGAGGGGCTACACCTTC. J is TRBJ1-2 and V is TRBV11-3; a weak D match, TRBD1 (6 bases). This CDR3 is built from 16 residues. Germline loops: CDR1 SGHNT, CDR2 YENEEA. Trimming pared 0 bases from V and 8 bases from J, leaving 19 bases between. The entire variable domain, with the rest obtained from reference TRBV11-3 and TRBJ1-2, is as follows: EAGVVQSPRYKIIEKKQPVAFWCNPISGHNTLYWYLQNLGQGPELLIRYENEEAVDDSQLPKDRFSAERLKGVDSTLKIQPAELGDSAVYLCASSLDRSTGRRGYTFGSGTRLTVV.

In its sample, this clonotype was seen many times. The rearrangement links TRBV5-1 to TRBJ2-7; a weak D match, TRBD2 (6 bases). CDR1 and CDR2 from the germline V gene are SGHRS and YFSETQ. The CDR3 covers 13 residues. The germline V and J ends were trimmed by 5 bases and 4 bases, with 13 bases remaining between them. The CDR3 region is CASSSGLDYEQYF. The CDR3 coding sequence is TGCGCCAGCAGTTCGGGACTTGATTACGAGCAGTACTTC.

As for this clonotype: The junction departs from the called germline gene at one end, perhaps through a read error. The CDR3 region is CATSPVQETQYF. The CDR3 DNA follows: TGTGCCACCAGTCCGGTTCAAGAGACCCAGTACTTC. The chain uses TRBV6-2 or TRBV6-3 and TRBJ2-5; no firm D call. The CDR3 is 12 amino acids. Per the germline V gene, CDR1 is MNHEY and CDR2 is SVGEGT.

This clonotype was observed many times. The chain joins TRBV11-2 to TRBJ2-7; 10 bases align to TRBD2. J gave up 4 bases and V 5 bases, and 8 bases lay outside the gene matches. This CDR3 is built from 15 residues. In germline, CDR1 is SGHAT, CDR2 FQNNGV. CDR3 in DNA: TGTGCCAGCAGCGCACGGACTAGCGGACAATACGAGCAGTACTTC. Translating it yields CASSARTSGQYEQYF.

This clonotype was found a few times. The junction departs from the called germline gene at one end, perhaps through a read error. This chain links TRBV9 with TRBJ2-1; TRBD2 agrees at 12 bases. The length of the CDR3 is 17 residues. CDR1 is SGDLS, CDR2 YYNGEE, per germline. The CDR3 bases are TGTGCCAGCAGCGCGGGGGCCGGGACTAGCGGGCACAACGAGCAGTTCTTC. This encodes CASSAGAGTSGHNEQFF.

This clonotype came up a few times. The chain is built from TRBV7-2 and TRBJ2-6; D is ambiguous. V was trimmed by 3 bases and J by 0 bases, leaving 6 bases between them. CDR3 length equals 15 residues. Germline CDR1 and CDR2: SGHTA and FQGNSA. CDR3 protein: CASSFRNSGANVLTF. CDR3 DNA sequence: TGTGCCAGCAGCTTTAGGAACTCTGGGGCCAACGTCCTGACTTTC.

This clonotype has a count of ten or more. This chain connects TRBV28 to TRBJ2-1, with D uncertain. Germline V CDR1 and CDR2: MDHEN, SYDVKM. The CDR3 loop spans 14 amino acids. V shed 4 bases and J shed 14 bases, with 21 bases lying between them. CDR3 sequence reads: CASSSLWPRTLEFF. In DNA, the CDR3 is TGTGCCAGCAGTTCCCTTTGGCCGAGGACCCTTGAGTTCTTC.